Listed below are T cell receptor beta chains from one sample, sequenced in a study of molecular identifiers for immune sequencing clone quantification. A single record per CDR3 protein comes from TCRdb applying MiXCR to the PCR reads. The data hold about 640,000 distinct CDR3 sequences, with nearly 20% observed a single time. Material: naive CD8+ T cells from blood, with Jurkat cell RNA spiked in. These receptors were obtained from a human donor in good health. Some libraries in this study had Jurkat cell RNA spiked in. Both conserved end residues are part of each CDR3. D genes are given only for firm matches. The size field is filled for only some rows; it gives once, few, many or a size class.

D gene | clone size | J gene | V gene | CDR3 protein | CDR3 DNA
- | - | TRBJ2-7 | TRBV13 | CASSFGGTLYEQYF | TGTGCCAGCAGCTTCGGCGGAACCTTGTACGAGCAGTACTTC
TRBD1 | few | TRBJ1-2 | TRBV4-3 | CASSQSPGTVYGYTF | TGCGCCAGCAGCCAATCCCCCGGGACAGTCTATGGCTACACCTTC
- | few | TRBJ2-1 | TRBV13 | CASSPRVLPYNEQFF | TGTGCCAGCAGCCCCAGGGTGTTGCCATACAATGAGCAGTTCTTC
- | few | TRBJ1-1 | TRBV30 | CAWSKGLNTEAFF | TGTGCCTGGAGTAAGGGCCTGAACACTGAAGCTTTCTTT
TRBD1 | many | TRBJ1-2 | TRBV9 | CASSVDWDRDDYGYTF | TGTGCCAGCAGCGTAGATTGGGACAGGGATGACTATGGCTACACCTTC
- | few | TRBJ1-6 | TRBV7-2 | CASSSDVSYNSPLHF | TGTGCCAGCAGCTCCGATGTCTCCTATAATTCACCCCTCCACTTT
TRBD1 | few | TRBJ1-2 | TRBV5-6 | CASSSGQDYGYTF | TGTGCCAGCAGCTCAGGACAGGACTATGGCTACACCTTC
- | - | TRBJ1-5 | TRBV7-8 | CASSSTGYSYQPQHF | TGTGCCAGCAGCTCGACGGGGTATAGCTATCAGCCCCAGCATTTT
- | few | TRBJ2-5 | TRBV19 | CASSIDRAYTYQETQYF | TGTGCCAGTAGTATAGATCGGGCTTATACATACCAAGAGACCCAGTACTTC
TRBD2 | - | TRBJ2-3 | TRBV4-1 | CASSQEGLVGANTDTQYF | TGCGCCAGCAGCCAAGAGGGACTAGTGGGTGCTAACACAGATACGCAGTATTTT
TRBD1 | many | TRBJ1-5 | TRBV30 | CAWTGGQGGQPQHF | TGTGCCTGGACCGGGGGACAGGGCGGGCAGCCCCAGCATTTT
- | many | TRBJ1-2 | TRBV29-1 | CSVGDSHNYGYTF | TGCAGCGTTGGTGACAGCCATAACTATGGCTACACCTTC
- | few | TRBJ1-2 | TRBV30 | CAWSVGQAYGYTF | TGTGCCTGGAGTGTTGGTCAGGCGTATGGCTACACCTTC
- | many | TRBJ2-5 | TRBV7-3 | CASSPLGAAQETQYF | TGTGCCAGCAGCCCCCTGGGGGCGGCTCAAGAGACCCAGTACTTC
TRBD1 | - | TRBJ2-1 | TRBV11-3 | CASSTRQGPYNEQFF | TGTGCCAGCAGCACCCGACAGGGACCCTACAATGAGCAGTTCTTC
TRBD2 | many | TRBJ2-1 | TRBV24-1 | CATSDSGLAGLASTGDNEQFF | TGTGCCACCAGTGATTCCGGACTAGCGGGATTGGCTTCTACGGGGGACAATGAGCAGTTCTTC
- | - | TRBJ1-4 | TRBV25-1 | CASRSPGQGEKLFF | TGTGCCAGCAGGAGTCCGGGACAAGGAGAAAAACTGTTTTTT
TRBD2 | - | TRBJ2-3 | TRBV11-2 | CASSPVVAGWDTQYF | TGTGCCAGCAGCCCGGTGGTAGCGGGGTGGGATACGCAGTATTTT